This TCR beta chain came from a study of shared clonotypes between healthy human individuals. The CDR3 consists of 15 residues. The V end lost 5 bases, the J end lost 0 bases, and 13 bases lay between the germline ends. The V gene's germline CDR1 is SGHVS and CDR2 FNYEAQ. The table came from immunoSEQ multiplex PCR; TCRdb's copy has only in-frame clones and leaves some out. The data contain 400,000 to 600,000 clones, approximately 94% of them seen just once; the ten biggest clones take up under 0.065%. This receptor was identified in a young woman in good health. The sample comprised naive CD4+ T cells sorted from blood. Subset reported: CD45RA+ positively selected. The chain uses TRBV7-6 and TRBJ1-1; D ambiguous. The CDR3 DNA sequence: TGTGCCAGCAGCGCCGATACCGCGATGAACACTGAAGCTTTCTTT. Its protein product is CASSADTAMNTEAFF.